This T cell receptor (beta chain) was recovered during a study of blood T cell repertoires in COVID-19. Study-level information: Samples came from the United States, Italy and Spain, spanning acute and convalescent COVID-19.

Per the original data handling: It was from reference gene primer amplification that nucleated cell counts were estimated. The assay was immunoSEQ multiplex PCR, and TCRdb's table has in-frame clones only and misses some. V, J and clone size were drawn from that table, and D and trimming were deduced from the DNA. The data hold about 270,000 clones, with around 91% observed a single time. Cohort placement rested on clinical history that participants reported themselves. Symptom resolution, clearance, or two negative PCRs marked the recovered donors of Cohort 3. V trimming: 5 bases; J trimming: 2 bases; junction bases outside the gene matches: 7. From germline, CDR1 is SGHNT and CDR2 YENEEA. The CDR3 loop spans 15 amino acids.

The TCR comes from a woman younger than 30 who had recovered from COVID-19. The material sequenced was PBMCs or T cells enriched from blood (not recorded which). The J gene is TRBJ2-7, the V gene TRBV11-3; 9 nucleotides agree with TRBD1. The CDR3 region is CASSPGQGIAYEQYF. In nucleotides, the CDR3 is TGTGCCAGCAGCCCTGGACAGGGGATTGCCTACGAGCAGTACTTC.